What follows are 13 T cell receptor beta chains derived from one specimen sequenced in a study of blood T cell repertoires in COVID-19. Clones were sequenced by immunoSEQ multiplex PCR, and TCRdb holds only the in-frame ones, with some missing. Of 400,000 to 500,000 clones in the sample, roughly 90% are singletons; the top ten hold 1.5% to 2%. The sample was PBMCs or T cells enriched from blood (not recorded which). The receptors come from a woman between 35 and 50 years old who had recovered from COVID-19.

The V call is TRBV20-1, the J call TRBJ2-5; D gene unclear. Germline V gene sequence: CDR1 DFQATT, CDR2 SNEGSKA (reference sequence). Trimming took off 3 bases at V and 7 bases at J, with 12 bases between the two ends. The CDR3 runs 12 residues. Here the CDR3 reads CSASSRFGTQYF. CDR3 bases: TGCAGTGCTAGTTCGCGGTTTGGGACCCAGTACTTC.

This rearrangement joins TRBV18 to TRBJ2-1; 9 bases match TRBD2. This CDR3 has 15 residues. Germline V gives CDR1 KGHSH, CDR2 LQKENI. The junction had 4 bases not matched to a gene; V was cut back by 2 bases and J by 5 bases. The CDR3 region is CASSPGLAGNNEQFF. The CDR3 coding sequence is TGTGCCAGCTCACCAGGGCTAGCGGGGAACAATGAGCAGTTCTTC.

V gene TRBV5-1 combines with J gene TRBJ2-5; 8 nucleotides agree with TRBD2. CDR1 SGHRS and CDR2 YFSETQ come from the germline V gene. This CDR3 contains 14 residues. Losses at the gene ends were 4 bases for V and 5 bases for J; bases not matched to a gene: 7. CDR3: CASSQGAGAETQYF. CDR3 nucleotides: TGCGCCAGCAGCCAGGGAGCGGGAGCGGAGACCCAGTACTTC.

The chain links TRBV7-8 to TRBJ2-1; 9 bases match TRBD2. The germline V gene encodes CDR1 SGHVS and CDR2 FQNEAQ. This CDR3 contains 16 residues. V lost 4 bases, J lost 0 bases, and 4 bases stayed unmatched. The CDR3 DNA reads TGTGCCAGCAGCTGGACTAGCGATTACTCCTACAATGAGCAGTTCTTC. This sequence encodes CASSWTSDYSYNEQFF.

The rearrangement uses TRBV11-2 and TRBJ1-1; perhaps TRBD1 as D (6 bases). CDR3 length equals 16 residues. Germline values: CDR1 SGHAT, CDR2 FQNNGV. V was shortened by 1 base and J by 5 bases, with 17 bases between the two germline ends. The CDR3 region has the DNA TGTGCCAGCAGCTTAGGGGGGCAGGCGGGAGGGACTGAAGCTTTCTTT. This encodes CASSLGGQAGGTEAFF.

V and J are TRBV6-2 or TRBV6-3 and TRBJ2-3; perhaps TRBD1 as D (6 bases). Trimming removed 2 bases from V and 2 bases from J, with 8 bases in between. The germline V gene encodes CDR1 MNHEY and CDR2 SVGEGT. The CDR3 has 14 residues. The DNA of the CDR3 is TGTGCCAGCAGTTACAACAGGGTCACAGATACGCAGTATTTT. It is translated as CASSYNRVTDTQYF.

The rearrangement links TRBV4-1 to TRBJ1-5; TRBD1 is a possible D gene (5 bases). The V end was cut by 4 bases, the J end by 3 bases, with 22 bases between. CDR3 length: 18 residues. Germline CDR1 MGHRA, CDR2 YSYEKL. The CDR3 loop reads CASSLYLGQGPLNQPQHF. The CDR3 DNA follows: TGCGCCAGCAGCCTCTACTTAGGGCAGGGTCCCCTCAATCAGCCCCAGCATTTT.

This clone was counted only a few times. The V and J genes are TRBV11-2 and TRBJ2-2, with D possibly TRBD2 on 6 matching bases. V shed 10 bases and J shed 0 bases, with 15 bases lying between them. The CDR3 has 15 residues. Germline V lookup: CDR1 SGHAT, CDR2 FQNNGV. The CDR3 nucleotides read TGTGCCACCTTGTGGAGGGGCGCGAACACCGGGGAGCTGTTTTTT. It specifies CATLWRGANTGELFF.

The rearrangement joins TRBV5-1 to TRBJ1-3; no clear D gene. Germline V gene data show CDR1 as SGHRS and CDR2 as YFSETQ. This CDR3 has 14 residues. Trimming took off 4 bases at V and 3 bases at J, with 11 bases between the two ends. Here the CDR3 DNA reads TGCGCCAGCAGCAGCCAAGGGAGTGGAAACACCATATATTTT. It is translated as CASSSQGSGNTIYF.

CDR3: CASRERLSYNEQFF. The CDR3 region has the DNA TGTGCCAGCAGGGAGCGGCTTTCCTACAATGAGCAGTTCTTC. The chain uses TRBV2 and TRBJ2-1; the D gene is possibly TRBD2 (5 bases). The CDR3 extends over 14 amino acids. Trimming removed 6 bases at V and 1 base at J, with 10 bases between. In germline, CDR1 is SNHLY, CDR2 FYNNEI.

V and J are TRBV19 and TRBJ1-1; 7 nucleotides match TRBD1. Germline V gives CDR1 LNHDA, CDR2 SQIVND (reference sequence). This CDR3 comprises 15 residues. Unmatched junction bases numbered 6, after V lost 5 bases and J lost 0 bases. CDR3 in amino acids: CASSQPGTVNTEAFF. CDR3 bases: TGTGCCAGTAGTCAACCCGGGACAGTGAACACTGAAGCTTTCTTT. Filled out from reference TRBV19 and TRBJ1-1, the complete variable domain reads DGGITQSPKYLFRKEGQNVTLSCEQNLNHDAMYWYRQDPGQGLRLIYYSQIVNDFQKGDIAEGYSVSREKKESFPLTVTSAQKNPTAFYLCASSQPGTVNTEAFFGQGTRLTVV.

The chain links TRBV27 to TRBJ2-7; a weak D match, TRBD2 (6 bases). Trimming removed 2 bases at V and 6 bases at J, with 17 bases between. The CDR3 extends over 15 amino acids. Germline lookup yields CDR1 MNHEY and CDR2 SMNVEV (reference sequence). The CDR3 bases are TGTGCCAGCAGTTTAACTTCCGGGAGCGGAAGCGAGCAGTACTTC. This translates into CASSLTSGSGSEQYF.

This chain links TRBV24-1 with TRBJ2-3, with 14 bases fitting TRBD2. With 4 bases clipped from V and 3 bases from J, the junction kept 8 bases outside the gene matches. In germline, CDR1 is KGHDR, CDR2 SFDVKD. This CDR3 contains 18 residues. The CDR3 DNA reads TGTGCCACCAGTGAGAGACCCGGGACTAGCGGGAGAACAGATACGCAGTATTTT. Encoded protein: CATSERPGTSGRTDTQYF.